These T cell receptor beta chains were read from a single sample in a study of T-cell memory formation after mild COVID-19. TCRdb recomputed calls from the 5' RACE reads with MiXCR, one row per CDR3 protein. The sample lists 120,000 to 150,000 distinct CDR3 sequences, around 5.8% occurring once. The specimen sequenced was PBMCs or a T cell subset sorted from them (not recorded which). The receptors were gathered from an adult woman who had mild COVID-19 (a few samples of this study predate the infection). Cell type and time point are not known. Both conserved end residues are part of each CDR3. A D gene is named only where the DNA matches it firmly. Not every row has a clone size; where given, it reads once, few, many or a size class.

cdr3_aa,cdr3_nt,v_call,clone_size,d_call,j_call
CASSSQGRQIGGYTF,TGCGCCAGCAGTTCGCAGGGGCGCCAAATTGGTGGCTACACCTTC,TRBV5-1,-,-,TRBJ1-2
CATLPWAGTRIKETQYF,TGTGCCACCTTGCCCTGGGCCGGGACTAGAATTAAGGAGACCCAGTACTTC,TRBV7-2,few,TRBD2,TRBJ2-5
CASSYSFPGGASGELFF,TGTGCCAGCAGTTACTCGTTCCCAGGGGGCGCCTCTGGGGAGCTGTTTTTT,TRBV6-5,many,TRBD1,TRBJ2-2
CASSSGGARTDTQYF,TGTGCCAGCAGCTCAGGGGGGGCTCGCACAGATACGCAGTATTTT,TRBV7-2,-,-,TRBJ2-3
CSASGLVGGPIGSDEQYF,TGCAGTGCTAGCGGGTTAGTGGGAGGGCCGATTGGCAGTGACGAGCAGTACTTC,TRBV20-1,medium-sized,TRBD2,TRBJ2-7
CASSSGQGSLYGYTF,TGTGCCAGCAGTTCGGGACAGGGGTCTCTCTATGGCTACACCTTC,TRBV12-3/TRBV12-4,few,TRBD1,TRBJ1-2
CAWSMQYEAFF,TGTGCCTGGAGTATGCAGTATGAAGCTTTCTTT,TRBV30,many,-,TRBJ1-1
CASSPRGGQGVGETQYF,TGTGCCAGCAGCCCCCGCGGTGGACAGGGGGTAGGGGAGACCCAGTACTTC,TRBV7-2,many,TRBD1,TRBJ2-5
CASSRTPGLAGGRHGTDTQYF,TGTGCCAGCAGTCGAACCCCGGGACTAGCGGGGGGGCGACACGGAACAGATACGCAGTATTTT,TRBV12-3/TRBV12-4,few,TRBD2,TRBJ2-3
CASSIAGGEYEQYF,TGTGCCAGTAGTATAGCAGGGGGCGAGTACGAGCAGTACTTC,TRBV19,many,TRBD1,TRBJ2-7
CASSEIGQSYEQYF,TGTGCCAGCAGTGAAATCGGACAGTCCTACGAGCAGTACTTC,TRBV25-1,-,-,TRBJ2-7
CASSPSGISSYEQYF,TGTGCCAGCAGTCCTAGCGGGATCAGCTCCTACGAGCAGTACTTC,TRBV6-5,many,TRBD2,TRBJ2-7
CASSVAGLNTDTQYF,TGCGCCAGCAGCGTAGCGGGTCTTAACACAGATACGCAGTATTTT,TRBV5-1,few,TRBD2,TRBJ2-3
CASSLAQIAGGDNEQFF,TGTGCCAGCAGCTTAGCCCAAATAGCGGGAGGGGACAATGAGCAGTTCTTC,TRBV7-8,many,TRBD2,TRBJ2-1
CASSLASRLAYNEQFF,TGTGCCAGCAGCTTAGCGTCGAGACTAGCCTACAATGAGCAGTTCTTC,TRBV7-2,-,-,TRBJ2-1
CSSSYSSGLAGPKAKNIQYF,TGTTCCAGCAGTTACTCGTCGGGACTAGCGGGACCCAAAGCCAAAAACATTCAGTACTTC,TRBV6-6,once,TRBD2,TRBJ2-4
CASSLWPTGDSGANVLTF,TGTGCCAGCAGCTTATGGCCAACGGGGGACTCTGGGGCCAACGTCCTGACTTTC,TRBV7-2,few,-,TRBJ2-6
CASSQEEGNHSPLHF,TGCGCCAGCAGCCAAGAGGAAGGGAACCATTCACCCCTCCACTTT,TRBV4-1,few,-,TRBJ1-6
CSVGDRVSGQFF,TGCAGCGTGGGGGACAGGGTATCGGGGCAGTTCTTC,TRBV29-1,many,TRBD1,TRBJ2-1
CASSGQPGQGYEQYF,TGCGCCAGCAGCGGCCAACCGGGACAGGGTTACGAGCAGTACTTC,TRBV5-1,few,TRBD1,TRBJ2-7
CASLTGQGGGYNEQFF,TGTGCCAGTCTTACCGGACAGGGCGGGGGATACAATGAGCAGTTCTTC,TRBV18,few,-,TRBJ2-1
CASSSTGLFGYTF,TGTGCCAGTAGTTCGACAGGGCTTTTTGGCTACACCTTC,TRBV19,-,TRBD1,TRBJ1-2
CASTPRELAGNEQFF,TGTGCCAGCACCCCCCGGGAGCTAGCGGGTAATGAGCAGTTCTTC,TRBV6-5,-,TRBD2,TRBJ2-1
CASSAPGVNTEAFF,TGTGCCAGCAGTGCCCCAGGGGTGAACACTGAAGCTTTCTTT,TRBV6-5,many,-,TRBJ1-1
CASSFFRQGRDNEQFF,TGTGCCAGCAGCTTCTTTAGGCAGGGGCGCGACAATGAGCAGTTCTTC,TRBV5-5,many,-,TRBJ2-1
CASSPRRGLAGGWSSYNEQFF,TGTGCCAGCAGTCCCCGGCGAGGACTAGCGGGAGGATGGAGCTCCTACAATGAGCAGTTCTTC,TRBV27,few,TRBD2,TRBJ2-1
CASSVQSTGELFF,TGCGCCAGCAGCGTACAGAGCACCGGGGAGCTGTTTTTT,TRBV5-1,-,-,TRBJ2-2
CASSPQSYNEQFF,TGTGCCAGCTCACCACAGAGCTACAATGAGCAGTTCTTC,TRBV18,few,-,TRBJ2-1
CASSPPGAGGPNTGELFF,TGTGCCAGCAGCCCCCCCGGGGCGGGAGGGCCGAACACCGGGGAGCTGTTTTTT,TRBV7-2,few,TRBD2,TRBJ2-2
CASSQGRATSGQETQYF,TGTGCCAGCTCACAGGGAAGAGCGACTAGCGGCCAAGAGACCCAGTACTTC,TRBV18,-,TRBD2,TRBJ2-5
CASSSGLAGETQYF,TGCGCCAGCAGCTCGGGACTAGCGGGAGAGACCCAGTACTTC,TRBV5-1,many,TRBD2,TRBJ2-5
CASSLGGTSLVEQFF,TGCGCCAGCAGCTTGGGGGGGACTAGTCTTGTTGAGCAGTTCTTC,TRBV5-1,few,TRBD2,TRBJ2-1
CASSQIRPLLSEQYF,TGTGCCAGCAGCCAAATCAGGCCCCTGCTCTCTGAGCAGTACTTC,TRBV12-3/TRBV12-4,few,-,TRBJ2-7
CASSVGQTPNTGELFF,TGTGCCAGCAGCGTAGGACAGACTCCGAACACCGGGGAGCTGTTTTTT,TRBV9,few,-,TRBJ2-2
CASNREGPAFF,TGTGCCAGCAATAGGGAGGGGCCAGCTTTCTTT,TRBV21-1,-,-,TRBJ1-1
CASSLAWGETQYF,TGTGCCAGCAGCTTAGCGTGGGGAGAGACCCAGTACTTC,TRBV7-3,-,-,TRBJ2-5
CAISDTSGIYEQYF,TGTGCCATCAGTGATACAAGCGGGATTTACGAGCAGTACTTC,TRBV10-3,few,TRBD2,TRBJ2-7
CASSLFSYGNTIYF,TGCGCCAGCAGCTTGTTCAGTTACGGAAACACCATATATTTT,TRBV5-1,many,-,TRBJ1-3
CASSKQDQGLADTQYF,TGTGCCAGTAGTAAGCAGGATCAGGGCTTGGCAGATACGCAGTATTTT,TRBV19,few,-,TRBJ2-3
CASSAGTNYGYTF,TGCGCCAGCAGCGCAGGGACTAACTATGGCTACACCTTC,TRBV5-1,many,-,TRBJ1-2
CASSSHRDRGDTQYF,TGTGCCAGCAGCTCCCACCGGGACAGGGGAGATACGCAGTATTTT,TRBV7-8,few,TRBD1,TRBJ2-3
CASSTTGLAGETQYF,TGTGCCAGCAGCACGACGGGACTAGCGGGAGAGACCCAGTACTTC,TRBV5-5,many,TRBD2,TRBJ2-5
CASSSGLVTDTQYF,TGTGCCAGCAGTTCGGGACTAGTGACAGATACGCAGTATTTT,TRBV27,-,TRBD2,TRBJ2-3
CSALDRGSRSYNEQFF,TGCAGTGCCTTGGACAGGGGGTCCCGCTCCTACAATGAGCAGTTCTTC,TRBV20-1,-,TRBD1,TRBJ2-1
CASSRTPGRDNEQFF,TGTGCCAGCAGCCGGACCCCCGGACGGGACAATGAGCAGTTCTTC,TRBV7-9,many,-,TRBJ2-1
CASSYSEEGGREQYF,TGTGCCAGCAGTTACTCGGAAGAGGGGGGTAGAGAGCAGTACTTC,TRBV6-5,-,-,TRBJ2-7
CASSQSRGTPEIYGYTF,TGCGCCAGCAGCCAGAGCAGGGGGACACCGGAGATCTATGGCTACACCTTC,TRBV4-3,few,TRBD1,TRBJ1-2
CASSFGQGSTDTQYF,TGTGCCAGCAGCTTTGGCCAGGGAAGCACAGATACGCAGTATTTT,TRBV7-9,-,-,TRBJ2-3
CASSIGPLNTEAFF,TGTGCCAGCAGCATAGGACCTCTGAACACTGAAGCTTTCTTT,TRBV7-9,few,-,TRBJ1-1
CSAHRGQGTQYF,TGCAGCGCCCACAGGGGGCAGGGGACCCAGTACTTC,TRBV29-1,many,TRBD1,TRBJ2-5
CASSVDGQGGQPQHF,TGTGCCAGCAGCGTAGACGGGCAGGGCGGACAGCCCCAGCATTTT,TRBV9,many,-,TRBJ1-5
CAISESLAVGEQFF,TGTGCCATCAGTGAGTCACTAGCGGTGGGTGAGCAGTTCTTC,TRBV10-3,many,TRBD2,TRBJ2-1
CASSFGGIPNSPLHF,TGTGCCAGCAGTTTCGGGGGAATCCCAAATTCACCCCTCCACTTT,TRBV27,many,-,TRBJ1-6
CASSENRGRGGYGYTF,TGTGCCAGCAGTGAGAACAGGGGGCGCGGAGGCTATGGCTACACCTTC,TRBV2,-,TRBD1,TRBJ1-2